A single TCR beta chain is shown here with its context. This clonotype was counted many times. It lacks a known antigen. No much larger clone is present one base from it, and per-base qualities are unavailable. V trim: 4 bases; J trim: 4 bases; unmatched bases: 6. Taken from the germline V gene, the CDR1 and CDR2 loops are MNHEY and SVGAGI. The CDR3 sequence holds 14 residues, the cysteine and phenylalanine included. The entry retains the CDR3 DNA only, 42 bases that are in frame from base 1. The meaning of the sample's treatment or condition label: allogeneic hematopoietic cell transplantation with graft depleted of TCRalphabeta T cells and CD19 B cells. Transplant recipients were children who received TCRalphabeta/CD19-depleted allogeneic hematopoietic cell grafts. The sample is drawn from a study of T-cell reconstitution after alpha-beta-depleted transplantation in children (dated by TCRdb to 2016 to 2018). Background for the entire study: T-cell immune reconstitution after TCRalphabeta/CD19-depleted allogeneic hematopoietic cell transplantation in children was quantitatively tracked in the study by means of TCR repertoire profiling. Findings and caveats that apply to the study as a whole: Over the following months the frequencies of hyperexpanded clones went down, and after one year T-cell counts and TCRbeta diversity were mostly credited to newly produced T cells. In some patients, the high TCRbeta diversity seen at day 60 was put down to recipient T cells and intrathymic progenitors that had survived conditioning. About two months after transplant, the apparently early recovery of alphabetaT-cell counts reportedly depended on just several hundred clones that had expanded rapidly and came from non-depleted graft cells.

Receptor libraries were prepared by PCR. The sequencing machine was an Illumina HiSeq 2500. To normalize quantification of the TCRbeta repertoire, the TCR libraries were built with molecular barcoding that relied on unique molecular identifiers. The public reads were run again by TCRdb, first through fastp at Q25 and then through MiXCR, and only productive beta chains were kept. Rows merge per CDR3 protein into single entries with the most common DNA and genes. The sample table shows fewer than 1 million distinct CDR3 sequences, and about 15% are seen once. Around 5% of the sample belongs to the ten largest clones.

The sequence was obtained from a male patient younger than 18 who had a stem cell transplant for acute lymphoblastic leukemia, so the T cells may come from the graft donor. The input for sequencing was PBMCs, mostly from graft donor cells, taken 360 days after TCRalphabeta/CD19-depleted stem cell transplant. The sequence links TRBV6-5 to TRBJ2-7, with TRBD2 matching 8 junction bases. The CDR3 has the sequence CASSFTSGLYEQYF. The base sequence is TGTGCCAGCAGTTTCACTAGCGGACTTTACGAGCAGTACTTC.